These T cell receptor beta chains were read from a single sample in a study of blood T cell repertoires in COVID-19. Clones were sequenced by immunoSEQ multiplex PCR, and TCRdb holds only the in-frame ones, with some missing. The data hold 150,000 to 200,000 clones, with 84% observed a single time. The sequenced sample was peripheral blood. Receptor source: a man in his late teens or twenties with active or convalescent COVID-19. Both conserved end residues are part of each CDR3.

TRBV10-3,15,TRBJ2-1,CAIKPGQGASWEQFF
TRBV5-5,12,TRBJ1-2,CASSYATGGYTF
TRBV4-2,17,TRBJ2-3,CASSLSSTSTSTDTQYF
TRBV2,14,TRBJ1-1,CASRETGGETEAFF
TRBV5-1,14,TRBJ1-2,CASSGGQGMGGYTF
TRBV7-9,13,TRBJ1-6,CASISGYNSPLHF
TRBV19,15,TRBJ2-3,CASSPGLAGSDTQYF
TRBV5-1,16,TRBJ1-3,CASSWGTGSKENTIYF
TRBV2,14,TRBJ1-1,CASSIGTGYTEAFF
TRBV2,14,TRBJ1-6,CASSASGMHSPLHF
TRBV10-3,14,TRBJ1-3,CAIRPDYSGNTIYF
TRBV30,17,TRBJ2-1,CAWSVGRSRTSGREQFF
TRBV19,14,TRBJ2-1,CASSISRIGNEQFF
TRBV2,16,TRBJ2-1,CASRDRLGFSYNEQFF
TRBV7-6,11,TRBJ1-1,CASSQNTEAFF
TRBV19,15,TRBJ2-7,CASSTRGGVTYEQYF
TRBV7-9,14,TRBJ2-3,CASSLTGMADTQYF
TRBV5-1,15,TRBJ1-1,CASSLRTGPNTEAFF
TRBV4-1,17,TRBJ1-4,CASSQVSGSTGREKLFF
TRBV5-1,16,TRBJ2-1,CASSLALAGGFNEQFF
TRBV5-4,13,TRBJ2-7,CASSWGEGLEQYF
TRBV7-9,12,TRBJ2-1,CASSLASRGEFF
TRBV19,13,TRBJ1-2,CASSITGVRGYTF
TRBV7-8,23,TRBJ1-6,CASSLYRVLLKRHTGTYNSPLHF
TRBV5-1,16,TRBJ2-5,CASSYPLAGVKETQYF
TRBV29-1,15,TRBJ2-1,CSAFSPAGGLSEQFF
TRBV11-1,16,TRBJ2-2,CASSPRTSVSTGELFF
TRBV11-2,15,TRBJ2-1,CASSLAPLRGNEQFF
TRBV6-5,12,TRBJ1-2,CASRRANYGYTF
TRBV6-5,15,TRBJ1-1,CASSPLTGTNTEAFF
TRBV5-1,16,TRBJ2-1,CASSSRLSTPYNEQFF
TRBV27,20,TRBJ1-5,CASSLLGTATGGGGNQPQHF
TRBV4-3,17,TRBJ2-1,CASSQENSGTLYNEQFF
TRBV24-1,15,TRBJ1-4,CATSDTRDRNEKLFF
TRBV5-1,16,TRBJ2-2,CASSLSRGGLTGELFF
TRBV11-2,15,TRBJ1-2,CASSSSVGGVYGYTF
TRBV18,14,TRBJ1-1,CASSPLTENTEAFF